One sample yielded the 30 T cell receptor beta chains listed below, sequenced in a study of blood T cell repertoires in COVID-19. Only in-frame clones appear in the TCRdb table, and some are missing; sequencing was by immunoSEQ multiplex PCR. This sample has 200,000 to 250,000 clones, with approximately 87% found just once. The sequencing input was peripheral blood. The source of these receptors is a man between 60 and 70 years old who had recovered from COVID-19.

The V and J genes are TRBV18 and TRBJ2-7; TRBD1 aligns across 8 bases. CDR3 length equals 15 residues. V shed 0 bases and J 1 base; nucleotides not matched to a gene: 2. Germline CDR1 reads KGHSH; CDR2 reads LQKENI. This CDR3 reads CASSPPQGASYEQYF. The CDR3 DNA reads TGTGCCAGCTCACCACCCCAGGGGGCATCCTACGAGCAGTACTTC.

The table lists this clone with a count of one. This sequence joins TRBV9 and TRBJ2-1, with 10 bases that match TRBD1. V was clipped by 5 bases and J by 3 bases; unmatched bases: 8. The CDR3 covers 16 residues. CDR1 is SGDLS and CDR2 is YYNGEE in the germline V gene. This CDR3 reads CASRATGTGVYNEQFF. CDR3 DNA: TGTGCCAGCAGAGCCACCGGGACAGGGGTCTACAATGAGCAGTTCTTC.

V is TRBV11-2 and J is TRBJ2-1, with 11 bases lining up with TRBD2. The CDR3 covers 14 residues. Germline assignment: CDR1 SGHAT and CDR2 FQNNGV. The V and J ends lost 6 bases and 8 bases, in that order; junction bases with no gene match: 6. CDR3 in amino acids: CASSRLAGIDEQFF. The CDR3 DNA is TGTGCCAGCAGTCGACTAGCGGGAATAGATGAGCAGTTCTTC.

This chain links TRBV7-2 with TRBJ1-1; no clear D gene. CDR1 SGHTA and CDR2 FQGNSA come from the germline V gene. This CDR3 contains 15 residues. V was cut by 1 base and J by 0 bases, with 9 bases left in between. CDR3 sequence: CASSLDREMNTEAFF. CDR3 nucleotide sequence: TGTGCCAGCAGCTTAGACAGAGAGATGAACACTGAAGCTTTCTTT.

Only a few counts were recorded for this clone. The V gene is TRBV10-3, the J gene TRBJ1-1; the D gene is possibly TRBD1 (6 bases). Germline CDR1 ENHRY, CDR2 SYGVKD. The CDR3 extends over 15 amino acids. With 3 bases removed from V and 2 bases from J, the gap between germline ends came to 13 bases. CDR3 loop: CAISDSGTTNTEAFF. As DNA, the CDR3 is TGTGCCATCAGTGATTCCGGGACAACTAACACTGAAGCTTTCTTT.

As concerns this clone: This specimen includes other DNA sequences encoding the same CDR3. The rearrangement uses TRBV19 and TRBJ2-2, with 9 nucleotides matching TRBD1. The germline V gene has CDR1 LNHDA and CDR2 SQIVND (reference sequence). This CDR3 comprises 13 residues. V shed 8 bases, J shed 4 bases, and the junction held 2 bases outside the gene matches. CDR3: CASQGQGTGELFF. The DNA for the CDR3 is TGTGCCAGTCAGGGACAGGGCACCGGGGAGCTGTTTTTT. Drawing the rest from reference TRBV19 and TRBJ2-2, the complete variable domain is DGGITQSPKYLFRKEGQNVTLSCEQNLNHDAMYWYRQDPGQGLRLIYYSQIVNDFQKGDIAEGYSVSREKKESFPLTVTSAQKNPTAFYLCASQGQGTGELFFGEGSRLTVL.

This chain connects TRBV9 to TRBJ2-3; 8 positions match TRBD2. The V gene end was trimmed by 2 bases and the J gene end by 4 bases; junction bases not matched to a gene: 9. The CDR3 loop spans 16 amino acids. Per germline, CDR1 SGDLS and CDR2 YYNGEE. The DNA for the CDR3 is TGTGCCAGCAGCGTCCTTAGCGGGACGAACGCAGATACGCAGTATTTT. It specifies CASSVLSGTNADTQYF.

The CDR3 spells CASSLVAGAEAFF. DNA for the CDR3: TGCGCCAGCAGCTTGGTAGCAGGGGCTGAAGCTTTCTTT. The chain couples TRBV5-1 to TRBJ1-1, with a tentative D call TRBD1 (6 bases). The germline gives CDR1 SGHRS, CDR2 YFSETQ. This CDR3 contains 13 residues. Trimming stripped 0 bases from V and 6 bases from J, with 9 bases between.

This sequence joins TRBV18 and TRBJ2-7; TRBD2 is a possible D gene (5 bases). Germline V gene sequence: CDR1 KGHSH, CDR2 LQKENI. Trimming shortened V by 1 base and J by 5 bases, and 9 bases separated the two germline ends. The CDR3 contains 13 residues. The chain's CDR3 is CASSPRGNDEQYF. In nucleotides, the CDR3 is TGTGCCAGCTCACCACGAGGGAATGACGAGCAGTACTTC.

CDR3 DNA: TGTGCCAGCAGCCAAGATGGGCTAGCGGGAGTGCAGCAGTACTTC. The encoded protein is CASSQDGLAGVQQYF. The genes are TRBV3-1 (or the pseudogene TRBV3-2) and TRBJ2-7, with 10 bases aligning to TRBD2. The CDR3 is 15 amino acids. Unmatched junction bases numbered 7, after V lost 0 bases and J lost 8 bases. CDR1 and CDR2 (germline): LGHDT, YNNKEL (reference sequence).

The V call is TRBV5-8, the J call TRBJ2-1; possibly TRBD1 for D (6 bases). Trimming removed 0 bases at V and 13 bases at J, with 17 bases between. Germline-derived CDR1 and CDR2 are SGHTS and YDEGEE. The CDR3 runs 14 residues. CDR3 region: CASSLGGTPNGQFF. As DNA, the CDR3 is TGTGCCAGCAGCTTGGGGGGGACACCTAATGGACAGTTCTTC.

The chain joins TRBV6-5 to TRBJ1-6; weak D call: TRBD1 (5 bases). The CDR3 contains 13 residues. The germline V and J ends were trimmed by 11 bases and 8 bases, with 16 bases remaining between them. The V gene's germline CDR1 is MNHEY and CDR2 SVGAGI. This CDR3 is CASQQARDSPLHF. The CDR3 nucleotides read TGTGCCTCCCAACAGGCAAGAGATTCACCCCTCCACTTT.

To note about this clone: Other nucleotide sequences from this sample produce the same CDR3. This chain uses TRBV7-3 with TRBJ2-1, with no clear D. The CDR3 has 15 amino acids. Trimming pared 1 base from V and 0 bases from J, leaving 7 bases between. The germline gives CDR1 SGHTA, CDR2 FQGTGA. CDR3 loop: CASSLNSNSYNEQFF. Here the CDR3 DNA reads TGTGCCAGCAGCTTAAATAGTAACTCCTACAATGAGCAGTTCTTC.

The V call is TRBV6-6, the J call TRBJ2-3; D is perhaps TRBD2 (6 bases). CDR1 MNHNY and CDR2 SVGAGI come from the germline V gene (reference sequence). V dropped 4 bases and J dropped 1 base, with 9 bases sitting between them. This CDR3 region has 14 residues. The CDR3 DNA is TGTGCCAGCAGTTTCTGGGGGGGCACAGATACGCAGTATTTT. Translating it yields CASSFWGGTDTQYF.

The V gene is TRBV18, the J gene TRBJ2-1, with no clear D. Germline V gene lookup returns CDR1 KGHSH and CDR2 LQKENI. There are 13 residues in the CDR3. Trimming took off 7 bases at V and 0 bases at J, with 7 bases between the two ends. CDR3 coding DNA: TGTGCCAGCTTCCTGAGCTCCTACAATGAGCAGTTCTTC. Amino acid sequence: CASFLSSYNEQFF.

The rearrangement uses TRBV6-5 and TRBJ1-4; no firm D call. Trimming shortened V by 7 bases and J by 10 bases, and 13 bases separated the two germline ends. The CDR3 length is 12 residues. Germline CDR1 is MNHEY and CDR2 is SVGAGI. The CDR3 here is CASIVREVKLFF. CDR3 nucleotide sequence: TGTGCCAGCATCGTCCGGGAAGTAAAACTGTTTTTT.

V is TRBV5-6 and J is TRBJ1-6, with 8 bases fitting TRBD1. The V segment lost 4 bases and the J segment 10 bases; nucleotides outside the gene matches: 7. The CDR3 covers 14 residues. Germline CDR1 is SGHDT and CDR2 is YYEEEE. For the CDR3, the DNA is TGTGCCAGCAGCCTACAGGGGGTTGGCTCACCCCTCCACTTT. Translated, it gives CASSLQGVGSPLHF.

V and J are TRBV7-3 and TRBJ2-2; D possibly corresponds to TRBD1 (5 bases). V was shortened by 5 bases and J by 7 bases, with 11 bases between the two germline ends. Germline V CDR1 and CDR2: SGHTA, FQGTGA. The CDR3 has 13 residues. For the CDR3, the DNA is TGTGCCAGCAGCCTCCAGGGTAGCGGGGAGCTGTTTTTT. Residues: CASSLQGSGELFF.

This chain links TRBV7-3 with TRBJ2-3; D remains unclear. The CDR3 totals 14 residues. In germline, CDR1 is SGHTA, CDR2 FQGTGA. Trimming pared 1 base from V and 6 bases from J, leaving 11 bases between. The CDR3: CASSLNSRRDTQYF. The CDR3 bases are TGTGCCAGCAGCTTAAATAGTAGGCGGGATACGCAGTATTTT. Together with reference TRBV7-3 and TRBJ2-3, the CDR3 gives the full variable domain: GAGVSQTPSNKVTEKGKYVELRCDPISGHTALYWYRQSLGQGPEFLIYFQGTGAADDSGLPNDRFFAVRPEGSVSTLKIQRTERGDSAVYLCASSLNSRRDTQYFGPGTRLTVL.

The chain recombines TRBV28 with TRBJ2-3; D not certain. V was trimmed by 3 bases and J by 0 bases, leaving 13 bases between them. CDR1 is MDHEN, CDR2 SYDVKM, per germline. The CDR3 is 16 amino acids. The CDR3 here is CASSFLRGSSTDTQYF. CDR3 DNA sequence: TGTGCCAGCAGTTTCCTAAGAGGATCTAGCACAGATACGCAGTATTTT.

The rearrangement uses TRBV5-4 and TRBJ2-1, with TRBD1 matching 7 bases. Germline CDR1 is SGHNT and CDR2 is YYREEE (reference sequence). This CDR3 is 15 amino acids long. V lost 1 base and J lost 10; bases outside the gene matches: 11. CDR3 bases: TGTGCCAGCAGCTTGCTAGACAGGGCCCTGGCGGAGCAGTTCTTC. This encodes CASSLLDRALAEQFF.

The rearrangement links TRBV7-2 to TRBJ2-7, with 9 positions matching TRBD1. CDR3 length: 15 amino acids. With 4 bases clipped from V and 0 bases from J, the junction kept 4 bases outside the gene matches. Germline values: CDR1 SGHTA, CDR2 FQGNSA. The CDR3 DNA is TGTGCCAGCAGCTGGGACAGGGTGCGCTCCTACGAGCAGTACTTC. This gives the protein CASSWDRVRSYEQYF.

This sequence joins TRBV12-3 or TRBV12-4 and TRBJ1-1; D is unclear. There are 12 residues in the CDR3. Trimming cost V 4 bases and J 8 bases, with 11 bases left between them. CDR3 region: CASSSTGSEAFF. CDR3 DNA sequence: TGTGCCAGCAGTTCCACCGGGTCCGAAGCTTTCTTT.

V usage is TRBV9 and J usage is TRBJ2-3; 9 nucleotides match TRBD1. The CDR3 spans 15 residues. Unmatched junction bases numbered 6, after V lost 4 bases and J lost 3 bases. CDR1 and CDR2 from the germline V gene are SGDLS and YYNGEE. The CDR3 sequence: CASSPRDRVTDTQYF. CDR3 sequence (DNA): TGTGCCAGCAGCCCCCGGGACAGGGTGACAGATACGCAGTATTTT.

The chain joins TRBV6-6 to TRBJ2-1; D is possibly TRBD1 (7 bases). Germline CDR1 and CDR2: MNHNY and SVGAGI (reference sequence). The CDR3 is 19 residues long. The V end was cut by 5 bases, the J end by 12 bases, with 35 bases between. The CDR3 is CASSLTSGSVGGLRGRQFF. The CDR3 coding sequence is TGTGCCAGCAGTCTTACTTCCGGCTCGGTGGGAGGCCTTAGGGGGCGGCAGTTCTTC.

The chain has TRBV30 and TRBJ2-1; TRBD2 might be the D (6 bases). The CDR3 is 19 residues long. From germline, CDR1 is GTSNPN and CDR2 SVGIG (reference sequence). Trimming shortened V by 0 bases and J by 7 bases, and 28 bases separated the two germline ends. For the CDR3, the DNA is TGTGCCTGGAGTGTGGGAAACTCCTACGGGGCGGGATTTTGGAATGAGCAGTTCTTC. It codes for CAWSVGNSYGAGFWNEQFF.

This clone was picked up one time. CDR3 amino acids: CASSLYRAGEAFF. DNA for the CDR3: TGTGCCAGCAGTTTATACAGGGCGGGTGAAGCTTTCTTT. The J gene is TRBJ1-1, the V gene TRBV27; weak D call: TRBD1 (6 bases). Per the germline V gene, CDR1 is MNHEY and CDR2 is SMNVEV (reference sequence). Between the trimmed V and J ends, which lost 1 base and 7 bases, there was a span of 10 bases. The CDR3 spans 13 residues.

The chain has TRBV7-8 and TRBJ1-3; D is uncertain. The CDR3 is 16 residues long. Trimming stripped 0 bases from V and 0 bases from J, with 9 bases between. From germline, CDR1 is SGHVS and CDR2 FQNEAQ. The CDR3, as DNA: TGTGCCAGCAGCTTAGCGGCCATTGGCTCTGGAAACACCATATATTTT. Translation gives CASSLAAIGSGNTIYF.

J is TRBJ1-1 and V is TRBV3-1 (or the pseudogene TRBV3-2); D unresolved. The CDR3 covers 12 residues. The V and J ends lost 0 bases and 11 bases respectively, with 10 bases between them. Germline V lookup: CDR1 LGHDT, CDR2 YNNKEL (reference sequence). The CDR3, as DNA: TGTGCCAGCAGCCAAGATCTGAGTCTGGCTTTCTTT. The encoded protein is CASSQDLSLAFF.

V and J are TRBV5-1 and TRBJ1-1, with D possibly TRBD1 on 5 matching bases. Germline loops: CDR1 SGHRS, CDR2 YFSETQ. The length of the CDR3 is 13 residues. V was pared by 5 bases and J by 6 bases, with 14 bases between. The CDR3 sequence: CASSLGRDPEAFF. The CDR3 bases are TGCGCCAGCAGTCTTGGGAGGGACCCTGAAGCTTTCTTT.